This is a list of T cell receptor beta chains from one sample in a study of blood T cell repertoires in COVID-19. Clones were sequenced by immunoSEQ multiplex PCR, and TCRdb holds only the in-frame ones, with some missing. Of about 220,000 clones listed, around 86% are singletons. Sequences were obtained from PBMCs or T cells enriched from blood (not recorded which). These receptors were obtained from a woman aged 40 to 50 with acute COVID-19. The CDR3 runs from the conserved cysteine through the conserved F or W. The order of the fields is clone size, V gene, D gene, J gene, CDR3 protein, CDR3 DNA. The D gene is left open where the match is weak. Clone size, where shown, is once, few, many, or a class for clones that have expanded.

clone size: .
V gene: TRBV12-3/TRBV12-4
D gene: .
J gene: TRBJ1-2
CDR3 protein: CASSLKRDIFSF
CDR3 DNA: TGTGCCAGCAGTTTAAAAAGGGACATTTTCTCCTTC

clone size: .
V gene: TRBV4-3
D gene: .
J gene: TRBJ2-3
CDR3 protein: CASSQVGAGTDTQYF
CDR3 DNA: TGCGCCAGCAGCCAAGTGGGGGCCGGCACAGATACGCAGTATTTT

clone size: .
V gene: TRBV6-5
D gene: .
J gene: TRBJ1-4
CDR3 protein: CASSAGEDLQKKLFF
CDR3 DNA: TGTGCCAGCAGCGCCGGGGAGGATCTGCAGAAAAAACTGTTTTTT

clone size: .
V gene: TRBV3-1/TRBV3-2
D gene: .
J gene: TRBJ1-2
CDR3 protein: CASSFHSLFYGYTF
CDR3 DNA: TGTGCCAGCAGCTTCCACAGCCTTTTCTATGGCTACACCTTC

clone size: .
V gene: TRBV5-4
D gene: .
J gene: TRBJ2-5
CDR3 protein: CASSRGSQIQQETQYF
CDR3 DNA: TGTGCCAGCAGCAGGGGTAGCCAGATCCAACAAGAGACCCAGTACTTC

clone size: .
V gene: TRBV23-1
D gene: .
J gene: TRBJ1-3
CDR3 protein: CASSHRDPGNTIYF
CDR3 DNA: TGCGCCAGCAGTCACAGGGATCCTGGAAACACCATATATTTT

clone size: .
V gene: TRBV4-2
D gene: .
J gene: TRBJ1-3
CDR3 protein: CASSQDAGGNTIYF
CDR3 DNA: TGTGCCAGCAGCCAAGATGCGGGCGGAAACACCATATATTTT

clone size: .
V gene: TRBV15
D gene: .
J gene: TRBJ2-3
CDR3 protein: CATSEGFMDTQYF
CDR3 DNA: TGTGCCACCAGCGAGGGTTTTATGGATACGCAGTATTTT

clone size: once
V gene: TRBV3-1/TRBV3-2
D gene: TRBD1
J gene: TRBJ1-5
CDR3 protein: CASSQEGQGAGNQPQHF
CDR3 DNA: TGTGCCAGCAGCCAAGAGGGACAGGGGGCTGGCAATCAGCCCCAGCATTTT

clone size: once
V gene: TRBV3-1/TRBV3-2
D gene: TRBD1
J gene: TRBJ1-6
CDR3 protein: CASSQERTGNSPLHF
CDR3 DNA: TGTGCCAGCAGCCAAGAACGGACAGGGAATTCACCCCTCCACTTT

clone size: .
V gene: TRBV29-1
D gene: .
J gene: TRBJ1-2
CDR3 protein: CSVVGLNYGYTF
CDR3 DNA: TGCAGCGTCGTGGGACTGAACTATGGCTACACCTTC

clone size: .
V gene: TRBV12-3/TRBV12-4
D gene: .
J gene: TRBJ1-1
CDR3 protein: CASSLRGGTEAFF
CDR3 DNA: TGTGCCAGCAGCCTAAGAGGGGGCACTGAAGCTTTCTTT

clone size: .
V gene: TRBV12-5
D gene: .
J gene: TRBJ2-1
CDR3 protein: CASGREPSSNNEQFF
CDR3 DNA: TGTGCTAGTGGTCGGGAGCCGAGCTCTAACAATGAGCAGTTCTTC

clone size: .
V gene: TRBV19
D gene: .
J gene: TRBJ1-1
CDR3 protein: CASSDRLSSGTEAFF
CDR3 DNA: TGTGCCAGTAGTGACCGGTTATCATCAGGCACTGAAGCTTTCTTT

clone size: .
V gene: TRBV7-2
D gene: TRBD1
J gene: TRBJ2-7
CDR3 protein: CASSLPPGQGVYEQYF
CDR3 DNA: TGTGCCAGCAGCTTACCTCCGGGACAGGGGGTCTACGAGCAGTACTTC

clone size: .
V gene: TRBV20-1
D gene: .
J gene: TRBJ1-1
CDR3 protein: CSAREGYEAFF
CDR3 DNA: TGCAGTGCTAGGGAGGGGTATGAAGCTTTCTTT

clone size: .
V gene: TRBV7-9
D gene: TRBD1
J gene: TRBJ2-7
CDR3 protein: CASSLGQGLYEQYF
CDR3 DNA: TGTGCCAGCAGCTTAGGACAGGGATTGTACGAGCAGTACTTC

clone size: .
V gene: TRBV6-6
D gene: .
J gene: TRBJ1-1
CDR3 protein: CASSPPGPNTEAFF
CDR3 DNA: TGTGCCAGCAGTCCCCCAGGTCCGAACACTGAAGCTTTCTTT

clone size: .
V gene: TRBV5-4
D gene: .
J gene: TRBJ2-2
CDR3 protein: CASSLAGASSTGELFF
CDR3 DNA: TGTGCCAGCAGCTTGGCTGGGGCGTCGAGCACCGGGGAGCTGTTTTTT

clone size: .
V gene: TRBV6-2/TRBV6-3
D gene: .
J gene: TRBJ2-2
CDR3 protein: CASSRSDTGELFF
CDR3 DNA: TGTGCCAGCAGTAGATCAGACACCGGGGAGCTGTTTTTT

clone size: .
V gene: TRBV6-4
D gene: TRBD1
J gene: TRBJ2-3
CDR3 protein: CASTRTGGFTDTQYF
CDR3 DNA: TGTGCCAGCACCCGGACAGGGGGTTTCACAGATACGCAGTATTTT

clone size: .
V gene: TRBV19
D gene: TRBD1
J gene: TRBJ2-3
CDR3 protein: CASKAGGMDTQYF
CDR3 DNA: TGTGCCAGTAAGGCAGGGGGCATGGATACGCAGTATTTT

clone size: .
V gene: TRBV12-3/TRBV12-4
D gene: .
J gene: TRBJ1-1
CDR3 protein: CASRQGGTEAFF
CDR3 DNA: TGTGCCAGCAGACAGGGTGGCACTGAAGCTTTCTTT

clone size: few
V gene: TRBV30
D gene: .
J gene: TRBJ1-5
CDR3 protein: CAWSPLRQGGQPQHF
CDR3 DNA: TGTGCCTGGAGCCCTTTACGTCAGGGCGGTCAGCCCCAGCATTTT

clone size: .
V gene: TRBV7-6
D gene: TRBD1
J gene: TRBJ2-7
CDR3 protein: CASSLGQGGGNEQYF
CDR3 DNA: TGTGCCAGCAGCTTAGGACAGGGTGGTGGGAACGAGCAGTACTTC

clone size: .
V gene: TRBV30
D gene: .
J gene: TRBJ2-1
CDR3 protein: CAYHRYSYNEQFF
CDR3 DNA: TGTGCCTATCACAGATACTCCTACAATGAGCAGTTCTTC